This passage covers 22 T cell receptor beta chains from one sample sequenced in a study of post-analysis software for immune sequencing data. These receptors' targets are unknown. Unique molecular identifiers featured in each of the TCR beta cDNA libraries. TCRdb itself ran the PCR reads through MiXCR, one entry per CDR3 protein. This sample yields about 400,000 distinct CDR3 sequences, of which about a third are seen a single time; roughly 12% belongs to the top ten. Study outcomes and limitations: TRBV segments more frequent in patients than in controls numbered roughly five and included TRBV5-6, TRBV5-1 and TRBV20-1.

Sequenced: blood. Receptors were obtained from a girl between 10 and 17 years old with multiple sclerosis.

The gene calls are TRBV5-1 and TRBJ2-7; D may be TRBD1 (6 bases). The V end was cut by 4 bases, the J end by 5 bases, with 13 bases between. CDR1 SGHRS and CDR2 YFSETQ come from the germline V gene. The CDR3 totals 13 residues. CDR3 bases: TGCGCCAGCAGCCTGCCCCGGACAGACGAGCAGTACTTC. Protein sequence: CASSLPRTDEQYF. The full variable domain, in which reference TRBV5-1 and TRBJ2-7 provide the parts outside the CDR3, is KAGVTQTPRYLIKTRGQQVTLSCSPISGHRSVSWYQQTPGQGLQFLFEYFSETQRNKGNFPGRFSGRQFSNSRSEMNVSTLELGDSALYLCASSLPRTDEQYFGPGTRLTVT.

The CDR3 region is CSAIGGRFRETQYF. The CDR3 DNA reads TGCAGTGCTATTGGGGGGCGGTTCCGAGAGACCCAGTACTTC. This rearrangement joins TRBV20-1 to TRBJ2-5, with D tentatively TRBD1 or TRBD2 (6 bases each). Trimming took off 4 bases at V and 4 bases at J, with 16 bases between the two ends. This CDR3 region has 14 residues. Germline values: CDR1 DFQATT, CDR2 SNEGSKA (reference sequence).

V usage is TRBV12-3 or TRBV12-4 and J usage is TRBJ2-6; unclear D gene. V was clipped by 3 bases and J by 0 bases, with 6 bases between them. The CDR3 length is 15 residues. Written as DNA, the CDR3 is TGTGCCAGCAGTTTCATTGTCTCTGGGGCCAACGTCCTGACTTTC. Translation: CASSFIVSGANVLTF.

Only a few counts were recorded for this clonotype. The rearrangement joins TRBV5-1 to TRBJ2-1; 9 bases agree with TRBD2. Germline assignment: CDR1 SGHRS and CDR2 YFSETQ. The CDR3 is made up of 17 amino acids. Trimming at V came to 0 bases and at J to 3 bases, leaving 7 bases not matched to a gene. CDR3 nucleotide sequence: TGCGCCAGCAGCTTGGGAGACTTAGCGGGGGTCTACAATGAGCAGTTCTTC. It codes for CASSLGDLAGVYNEQFF.

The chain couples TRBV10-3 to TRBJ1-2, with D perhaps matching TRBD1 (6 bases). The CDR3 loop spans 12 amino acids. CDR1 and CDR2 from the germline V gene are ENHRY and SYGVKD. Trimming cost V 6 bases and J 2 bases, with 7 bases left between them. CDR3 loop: CAISTGNYGYTF. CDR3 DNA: TGTGCCATCAGCACAGGGAACTATGGCTACACCTTC.

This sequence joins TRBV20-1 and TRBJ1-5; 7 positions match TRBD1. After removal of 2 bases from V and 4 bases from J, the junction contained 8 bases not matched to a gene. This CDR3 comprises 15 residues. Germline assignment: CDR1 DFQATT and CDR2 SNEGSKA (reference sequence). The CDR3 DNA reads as TGCAGTGCTAGATCTAGACAGGGTGGGAATCAGCCCCAGCATTTT. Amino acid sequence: CSARSRQGGNQPQHF.

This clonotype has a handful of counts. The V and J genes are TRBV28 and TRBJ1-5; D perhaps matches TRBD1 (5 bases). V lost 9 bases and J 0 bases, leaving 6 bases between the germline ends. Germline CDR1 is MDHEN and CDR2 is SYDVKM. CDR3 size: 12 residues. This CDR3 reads CASGGSNQPQHF. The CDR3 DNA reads TGTGCCAGTGGGGGTAGCAATCAGCCCCAGCATTTT.

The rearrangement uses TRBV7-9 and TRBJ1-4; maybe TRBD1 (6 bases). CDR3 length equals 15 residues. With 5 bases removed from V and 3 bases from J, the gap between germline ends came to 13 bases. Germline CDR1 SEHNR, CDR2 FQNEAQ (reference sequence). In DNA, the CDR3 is TGTGCCAGCAGCCCTCCGGGACACTCTAATGAAAAACTGTTTTTT. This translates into CASSPPGHSNEKLFF.

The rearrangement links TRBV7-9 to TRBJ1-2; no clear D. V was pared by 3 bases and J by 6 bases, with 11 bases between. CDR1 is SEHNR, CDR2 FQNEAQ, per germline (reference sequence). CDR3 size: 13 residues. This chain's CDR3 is CASSLADTHGYTF. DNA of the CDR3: TGTGCCAGCAGCTTGGCCGATACCCATGGCTACACCTTC.

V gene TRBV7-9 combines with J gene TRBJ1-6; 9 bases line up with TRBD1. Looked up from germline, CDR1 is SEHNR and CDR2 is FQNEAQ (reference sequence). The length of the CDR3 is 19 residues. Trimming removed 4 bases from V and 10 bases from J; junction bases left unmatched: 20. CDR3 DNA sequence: TGTGCCAGCAGCTCATCGCGAGGGACAGGGTACCCCTTGGGGTCACCCCTCCACTTT. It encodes CASSSSRGTGYPLGSPLHF.

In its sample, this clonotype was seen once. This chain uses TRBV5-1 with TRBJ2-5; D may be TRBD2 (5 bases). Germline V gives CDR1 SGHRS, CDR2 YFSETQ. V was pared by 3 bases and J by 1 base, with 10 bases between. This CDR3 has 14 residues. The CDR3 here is CASSWRLSQETQYF. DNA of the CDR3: TGCGCCAGCAGCTGGCGACTATCCCAAGAGACCCAGTACTTC.

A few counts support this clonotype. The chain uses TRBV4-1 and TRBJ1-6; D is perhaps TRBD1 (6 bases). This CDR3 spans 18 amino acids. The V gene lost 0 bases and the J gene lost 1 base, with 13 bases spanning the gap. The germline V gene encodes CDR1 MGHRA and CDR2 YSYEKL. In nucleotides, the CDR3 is TGCGCCAGCAGCCAAGAGCGAACAGGGTCGTCCTATAATTCACCCCTCCACTTT. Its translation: CASSQERTGSSYNSPLHF.

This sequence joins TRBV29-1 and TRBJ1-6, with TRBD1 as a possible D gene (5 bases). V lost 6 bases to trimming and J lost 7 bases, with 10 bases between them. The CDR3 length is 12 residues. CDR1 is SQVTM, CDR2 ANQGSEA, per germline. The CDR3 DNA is TGCAGCGTGCGAGAGGGGAATTCACCCCTCCACTTT. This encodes CSVREGNSPLHF.

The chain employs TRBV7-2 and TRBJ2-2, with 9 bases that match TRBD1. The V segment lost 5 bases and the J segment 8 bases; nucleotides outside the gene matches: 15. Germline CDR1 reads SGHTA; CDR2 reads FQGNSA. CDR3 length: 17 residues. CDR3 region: CASSQGTGQGERGELFF. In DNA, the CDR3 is TGTGCCAGCAGCCAGGGGACGGGACAGGGAGAAAGGGGGGAGCTGTTTTTT.

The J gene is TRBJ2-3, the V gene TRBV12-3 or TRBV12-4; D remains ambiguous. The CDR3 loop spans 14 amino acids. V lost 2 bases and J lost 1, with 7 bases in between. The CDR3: CASSLNSRTDTQYF. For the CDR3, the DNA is TGTGCCAGCAGTTTAAACTCGCGCACAGATACGCAGTATTTT.

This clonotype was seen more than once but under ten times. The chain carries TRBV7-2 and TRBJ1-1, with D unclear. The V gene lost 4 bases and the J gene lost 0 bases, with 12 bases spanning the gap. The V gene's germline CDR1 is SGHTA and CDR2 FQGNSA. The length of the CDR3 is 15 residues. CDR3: CASSWGPAMNTEAFF. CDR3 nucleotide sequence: TGTGCCAGCAGCTGGGGTCCAGCTATGAACACTGAAGCTTTCTTT.

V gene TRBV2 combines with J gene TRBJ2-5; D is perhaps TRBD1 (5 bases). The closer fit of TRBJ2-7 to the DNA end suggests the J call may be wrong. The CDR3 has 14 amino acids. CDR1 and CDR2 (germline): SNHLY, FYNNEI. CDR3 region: CASSEGTPFYEQYF. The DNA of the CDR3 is TGTGCCAGCAGTGAAGGGACACCCTTCTACGAGCAGTACTTC.

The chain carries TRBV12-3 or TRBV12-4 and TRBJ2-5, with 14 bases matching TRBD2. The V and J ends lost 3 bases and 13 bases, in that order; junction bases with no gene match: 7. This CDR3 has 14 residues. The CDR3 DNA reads TGTGCCAGCAGTTTGGGACTAGCGGGAGCGATGCTGTACTTC. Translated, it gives CASSLGLAGAMLYF.

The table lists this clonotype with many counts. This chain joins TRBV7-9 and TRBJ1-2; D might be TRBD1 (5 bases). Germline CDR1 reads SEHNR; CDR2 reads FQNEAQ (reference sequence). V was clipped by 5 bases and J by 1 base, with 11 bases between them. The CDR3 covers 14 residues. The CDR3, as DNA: TGTGCCAGCAGCGCGGGGACCGGTAACTATGGCTACACCTTC. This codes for CASSAGTGNYGYTF.

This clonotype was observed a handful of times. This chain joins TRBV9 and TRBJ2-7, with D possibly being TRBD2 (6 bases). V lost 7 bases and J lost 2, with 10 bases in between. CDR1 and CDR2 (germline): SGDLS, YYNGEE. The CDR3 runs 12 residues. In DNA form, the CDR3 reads TGTGCCAGCGGCGGGGAAACCTACGAGCAGTACTTC. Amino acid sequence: CASGGETYEQYF.

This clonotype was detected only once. This CDR3 is CASITGTGVHNEQFF. In DNA form, the CDR3 reads TGTGCCAGCATCACCGGGACAGGGGTACACAATGAGCAGTTCTTC. This rearrangement joins TRBV7-9 to TRBJ2-1, with 10 bases matching TRBD1. The V gene end was trimmed by 7 bases and the J gene end by 5 bases; junction bases not matched to a gene: 8. CDR3 length equals 15 residues. Per germline, CDR1 SEHNR and CDR2 FQNEAQ (reference sequence).

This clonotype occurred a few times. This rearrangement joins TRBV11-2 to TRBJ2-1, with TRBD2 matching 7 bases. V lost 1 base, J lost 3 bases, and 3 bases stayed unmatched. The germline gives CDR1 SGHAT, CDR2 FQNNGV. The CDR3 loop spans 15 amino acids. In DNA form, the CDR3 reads TGTGCCAGCAGCTTAGTCGGGGGGAACTACAATGAGCAGTTCTTC. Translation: CASSLVGGNYNEQFF.